These 23 T cell receptor beta chains were sequenced from one sample in a study of a mutant IDH1 vaccine in newly diagnosed glioma. Sample time point: week 35, safety follow-up. Vaccination used 300 ug of mutant IDH1 20-mer peptide per dose, with topical imiquimod. TCRdb keeps only in-frame clones here, not all; method: immunoSEQ multiplex PCR. Of 50,000 to 70,000 clones listed, 60% to 75% are singletons. No antigens are known for them. The sample consisted of PBMCs, taken from a glioma patient whose treatment included an IDH1 peptide vaccine. The receptors come from a man aged 45-65 years with glioma.

The V and J genes are TRBV7-2 and TRBJ2-3; 11 bases align to TRBD2. The CDR3 contains 17 residues. V shed 2 bases, J shed 2 bases, and the junction held 6 bases outside the gene matches. Germline CDR1 SGHTA, CDR2 FQGNSA. The CDR3 coding sequence is TGTGCCAGCAGCTTAACTAGCGGGGGCGCAGTCACAGATACGCAGTATTTT. Its translation: CASSLTSGGAVTDTQYF.

The rearrangement uses TRBV30 and TRBJ1-6; perhaps TRBD1 as D (6 bases). V lost 7 bases and J 8 bases, leaving 15 bases between the germline ends. The CDR3 sequence is 13 residues long. Per germline, CDR1 GTSNPN and CDR2 SVGIG (reference sequence). In DNA form, the CDR3 reads TGTGCCTACCGGACAGCGGGGGATTCACCCCTCCACTTT. Translated, it gives CAYRTAGDSPLHF.

The chain combines TRBV2 with TRBJ2-7; D is uncertain. The CDR3 has 12 amino acids. The V gene lost 2 bases and the J gene lost 4 bases, with 6 bases spanning the gap. Germline values: CDR1 SNHLY, CDR2 FYNNEI. The CDR3 nucleotides read TGTGCCAGCAGTGAACTGGGTTACGAGCAGTACTTC. Translated: CASSELGYEQYF.

The chain uses TRBV19 and TRBJ2-2; 9 positions match TRBD1. Germline V gene data show CDR1 as LNHDA and CDR2 as SQIVND (reference sequence). J lost 1 base, V lost 6 bases, and 6 bases had no gene match. The CDR3 is made up of 16 amino acids. CDR3 sequence: CASRSRDRVNTGELFF. CDR3 nucleotides: TGTGCCAGTAGGAGCCGGGACAGGGTGAACACCGGGGAGCTGTTTTTT.

The chain recombines TRBV10-3 with TRBJ2-3; possibly TRBD1 or TRBD2 for D (7 bases each). Germline loops: CDR1 ENHRY, CDR2 SYGVKD. There are 15 residues in the CDR3. Trimming stripped 4 bases from V and 2 bases from J, with 13 bases between. CDR3 region: CAISATGDYTDTQYF. For the CDR3, the DNA is TGTGCCATCAGTGCAACAGGGGACTACACAGATACGCAGTATTTT.

CDR3 in amino acids: CASSLTGDEQYF. In DNA, the CDR3 is TGTGCCAGCAGCCTCACAGGGGACGAGCAGTACTTC. V gene TRBV6-6 combines with J gene TRBJ2-7; TRBD1 matches at 7 bases. The trim removed 6 bases at V and 5 bases at J, leaving 4 bases unmatched. The CDR3 extends over 12 amino acids. Per germline, CDR1 MNHNY and CDR2 SVGAGI (reference sequence).

V usage is TRBV6-5 and J usage is TRBJ1-5; unclear D gene. The CDR3 spans 13 residues. CDR1 and CDR2 (germline): MNHEY, SVGAGI. V dropped 4 bases and J dropped 6 bases, with 10 bases sitting between them. The CDR3 coding sequence is TGTGCCAGCAGTTTATCCCCTAGTCAGCCCCAGCATTTT. It yields the protein CASSLSPSQPQHF.

The V call is TRBV7-2, the J call TRBJ2-7; 9 bases align to TRBD1. Germline CDR1 and CDR2: SGHTA and FQGNSA. V lost 2 bases, J lost 6 bases, and 8 bases stayed unmatched. The CDR3 is 15 amino acids. CDR3 in amino acids: CASSLNGQGQGEQYF. CDR3 nucleotide sequence: TGTGCCAGCAGCTTAAATGGACAGGGACAGGGCGAGCAGTACTTC.

The CDR3 DNA reads as TGTGCCAGCAGCCTCAAATTTAATCAGCCCCAGCATTTT. Its translation is CASSLKFNQPQHF. The chain couples TRBV7-2 to TRBJ1-5; D not resolved. Trimming left V 5 bases short and J 4 bases short, with 9 bases between. Germline CDR1 and CDR2: SGHTA and FQGNSA. The CDR3 spans 13 residues.

The chain links TRBV6-4 to TRBJ1-5, with D hard to call. Germline V gives CDR1 MRHNA, CDR2 SNTAGT. This CDR3 is 18 amino acids long. V was pared by 2 bases and J by 9 bases, with 26 bases between. In DNA form, the CDR3 reads TGTGCCAGCAGTGACCCAGACTTTTTAGACTGTTGCTATCGGCCCCAGCATTTT. Residues: CASSDPDFLDCCYRPQHF.

This rearrangement joins TRBV7-2 to TRBJ2-7; D ambiguous. With 0 bases removed from V and 2 bases from J, the gap between germline ends came to 5 bases. Germline V CDR1 and CDR2: SGHTA, FQGNSA. The CDR3 spans 13 residues. CDR3 region: CASSLAPPYEQYF. For the CDR3, the DNA is TGTGCCAGCAGCTTAGCCCCTCCCTACGAGCAGTACTTC.

This clone was observed a few times. V is TRBV7-9 and J is TRBJ2-7, with a tentative D call TRBD1 (6 bases). Between the trimmed V and J ends, which lost 2 bases and 7 bases, there was a span of 12 bases. The CDR3 is 13 amino acids. Germline V CDR1 and CDR2: SEHNR, FQNEAQ (reference sequence). The CDR3 bases are TGTGCCAGCAGCTTAAGAGGGGGACCAGAGCAGTACTTC. It encodes CASSLRGGPEQYF.

The CDR3 region is CASSPPDRNYNEQFF. The CDR3 DNA sequence: TGTGCCAGCTCACCCCCGGACAGGAACTACAATGAGCAGTTCTTC. This chain connects TRBV18 to TRBJ2-1, with 7 bases fitting TRBD1. This CDR3 region has 15 residues. The germline gives CDR1 KGHSH, CDR2 LQKENI. Unmatched junction bases numbered 5, after V lost 3 bases and J lost 3 bases.

V gene TRBV6-6 combines with J gene TRBJ2-7, with TRBD1 matching 10 bases. Germline V gene lookup returns CDR1 MNHNY and CDR2 SVGAGI (reference sequence). CDR3 size: 14 residues. V shed 6 bases and J 3 bases; nucleotides not matched to a gene: 5. In DNA form, the CDR3 reads TGTGCCAGCAGGCGCGGGACAGGGGTCTACGAGCAGTACTTC. This translates into CASRRGTGVYEQYF.

This clone was seen ten or more times. The chain combines TRBV2 with TRBJ1-1; D call uncertain. There are 14 residues in the CDR3. Germline assignment: CDR1 SNHLY and CDR2 FYNNEI. Trimming left V 5 bases short and J 1 base short, with 11 bases between. CDR3 protein: CASSSTDRNTEAFF. CDR3 DNA sequence: TGTGCCAGCAGTTCCACCGATCGGAACACTGAAGCTTTCTTT.

Sample share makes this clone medium-sized. The chain combines TRBV6-1 with TRBJ1-5; D is uncertain. With 3 bases removed from V and 2 bases from J, the gap between germline ends came to 8 bases. CDR1 and CDR2 from the germline V gene are MNHNS and SASEGT. The CDR3 is 14 residues long. CDR3 residues: CASSEMRGNQPQHF. The CDR3, as DNA: TGTGCCAGCAGTGAGATGCGGGGCAATCAGCCCCAGCATTTT.

The V gene is TRBV5-1, the J gene TRBJ1-1, with D perhaps matching TRBD1 (5 bases). Deletions cut 0 bases from V and 10 bases from J, with 10 bases between. This CDR3 has 12 amino acids. Germline V gene data show CDR1 as SGHRS and CDR2 as YFSETQ. The CDR3 here is CASSLEQGRAFF. CDR3 in DNA: TGCGCCAGCAGCTTGGAGCAGGGAAGAGCTTTCTTT.

The chain recombines TRBV6-5 with TRBJ1-4; D might be TRBD1 (6 bases). In germline, CDR1 is MNHEY, CDR2 SVGAGI. V lost 7 bases, J lost 7 bases, and 13 bases lay in between. The CDR3 extends over 13 amino acids. In nucleotides, the CDR3 is TGTGCCAGCATGGGGGCCCTGGCTGAAAAACTGTTTTTT. This sequence encodes CASMGALAEKLFF.

The chain links TRBV5-1 to TRBJ1-2, with a possible D match to TRBD1 (6 bases). CDR3 length equals 13 residues. The V end lost 0 bases, the J end lost 8 bases, and 11 bases lay between the germline ends. From germline, CDR1 is SGHRS and CDR2 YFSETQ. CDR3 protein: CASSLAGGQGYTF. The CDR3 coding sequence is TGCGCCAGCAGCTTGGCCGGGGGGCAAGGCTACACCTTC.

The chain couples TRBV29-1 to TRBJ1-1; 7 bases map to TRBD1. Germline lookup yields CDR1 SQVTM and CDR2 ANQGSEA. Trimming at V came to 3 bases and at J to 0 bases, leaving 7 bases not matched to a gene. The length of the CDR3 is 15 residues. Written as DNA, the CDR3 is TGCAGCGTTGATTGGGGGGACAGAATGAACACTGAAGCTTTCTTT. As protein: CSVDWGDRMNTEAFF.

A few counts support this clone. This sequence joins TRBV10-3 and TRBJ2-7; 10 bases fit TRBD1. Losses at the gene ends were 8 bases for V and 6 bases for J; bases not matched to a gene: 10. The CDR3 is made up of 14 amino acids. CDR1 ENHRY and CDR2 SYGVKD come from the germline V gene. The CDR3, as DNA: TGTGCCATCGCGGGGCGGGACAGGGGTTCCGAGCAGTACTTC. Its translation is CAIAGRDRGSEQYF.

The chain recombines TRBV19 with TRBJ2-3, with D perhaps matching TRBD2 (6 bases). The V and J ends lost 5 bases and 5 bases respectively, with 20 bases between them. The CDR3 contains 16 residues. Germline CDR1 LNHDA, CDR2 SQIVND (reference sequence). CDR3 sequence: CASSGSRDFRGDTQYF. CDR3 DNA: TGTGCCAGTAGTGGCAGCCGGGACTTCCGCGGAGATACGCAGTATTTT.

The chain is built from TRBV2 and TRBJ2-2; 8 bases fit TRBD1. Germline loops: CDR1 SNHLY, CDR2 FYNNEI. This CDR3 comprises 15 residues. With 4 bases clipped from V and 6 bases from J, the junction kept 7 bases outside the gene matches. CDR3 sequence: CASSVRTGMAGELFF. DNA of the CDR3: TGTGCCAGCAGTGTCCGGACAGGGATGGCCGGGGAGCTGTTTTTT.